This TCR beta chain was recorded in a study of T cells in Graves' hyperthyroidism and ophthalmopathy. This clonotype was counted at least ten times. Hyperthyroidism of Graves' type that showed no ophthalmopathy progression within 18 months was stable. The germline gives CDR1 SNHLY, CDR2 FYNNEI. This CDR3 has 13 residues. The V gene lost 1 base and the J gene lost 8 bases, with 11 bases spanning the gap. RNA transcripts served as the template for amplifying TCR beta CDR3 regions. A set of HTBI primers served as the primers for a first-round RT-PCR of the TCR CDR3. From the multiplex PCR reads, TCRdb called clonotypes with MiXCR, one entry per CDR3 protein. The table lists around 580,000 distinct CDR3 sequences, 16% of them singletons.

The chain carries TRBV2 and TRBJ1-1; D gene uncertain. Sequenced input: blood. The sequence was obtained from a woman under 30 with Graves' hyperthyroidism. The DNA for the CDR3 is TGTGCCAGCAGTGAAGAGGGATTTACCGAAGCTTTCTTT. Its translation is CASSEEGFTEAFF.